This TCR beta chain comes out of a study of blood T cells in healthy people across ages. Total RNA was isolated from each sample in quantities of at least 5.5 micrograms. A J-beta primer mix and a sample-barcoded 5' primer were used in a second PCR of about 7 to 11 cycles. TCRdb independently ran MiXCR on the 5' RACE reads; one entry per CDR3 protein. The repertoire holds about 1.6 million distinct CDR3 sequences, with about 35% as singletons. Trimming stripped 4 bases from V and 4 bases from J, with 14 bases between. Germline V gene data show CDR1 as SQVTM and CDR2 as ANQGSEA. The CDR3 sequence is 13 residues long. This clonotype showed up many times.

The TCR sequence derives from a woman aged 25 to 39 in good health. The specimen was blood. This chain uses TRBV29-1 with TRBJ2-7, with D possibly being TRBD2 (6 bases). In DNA, the CDR3 is TGCAGCGTTGTTCATCGGGGGTTATACGAGCAGTACTTC. Protein: CSVVHRGLYEQYF.